The 30 T cell receptor beta chains given below trace back to one sample, sequenced in a study of T cell responses to AZD1222 COVID-19 vaccine. Clones were read by immunoSEQ multiplex PCR, and TCRdb kept only the in-frame ones, dropping some. The data contain more than 70,000 clones, over 70% of them singletons. This specimen consisted of peripheral blood, obtained on day 0 of AZD1222 vaccination. The receptor set was obtained from an adult in good health.

The rearrangement joins TRBV2 to TRBJ1-6; a weak D match, TRBD1 (5 bases). The CDR3 length is 16 residues. V was pared by 5 bases and J by 8 bases, with 19 bases between. Germline V gene sequence: CDR1 SNHLY, CDR2 FYNNEI. CDR3 protein: CASSPIWGETDSPLHF. The CDR3, as DNA: TGTGCCAGCAGTCCTATATGGGGGGAAACGGATTCACCCCTCCACTTT.

The chain has TRBV7-9 and TRBJ1-3; D perhaps matches TRBD1 (5 bases). The CDR3 has 16 amino acids. V was shortened by 2 bases and J by 2 bases, with 13 bases between the two germline ends. Germline V CDR1 and CDR2: SEHNR, FQNEAQ (reference sequence). DNA for the CDR3: TGTGCCAGCAGCTTACTTACGGGGGGAGCTGGAAACACCATATATTTT. Protein sequence: CASSLLTGGAGNTIYF. The entire variable domain, with the rest obtained from reference TRBV7-9 and TRBJ1-3, is as follows: DTGVSQNPRHKITKRGQNVTFRCDPISEHNRLYWYRQTLGQGPEFLTYFQNEAQLEKSRLLSDRFSAERPKGSFSTLEIQRTEQGDSAMYLCASSLLTGGAGNTIYFGEGSWLTVV.

This clone was seen only once. The chain carries TRBV5-1 and TRBJ1-3; the D gene is possibly TRBD1 (6 bases). Germline V gene sequence: CDR1 SGHRS, CDR2 YFSETQ. The CDR3 extends over 16 amino acids. V was clipped by 3 bases and J by 0 bases, with 13 bases between them. The CDR3 coding sequence is TGCGCCAGCAGCTCGGGACACGAAATCTCTGGAAACACCATATATTTT. Its translation is CASSSGHEISGNTIYF.

The chain employs TRBV5-1 and TRBJ2-7; D may be TRBD1 (5 bases). CDR1 and CDR2 (germline): SGHRS, YFSETQ. CDR3 length equals 15 residues. Trimming pared 4 bases from V and 4 bases from J, leaving 18 bases between. CDR3 nucleotide sequence: TGCGCCAGCAGCCCAGATGGACACCTGCTATACGAGCAGTACTTC. Encoded protein: CASSPDGHLLYEQYF.

This clone was seen just once. The chain recombines TRBV5-6 with TRBJ2-2; TRBD1 is a possible D gene (5 bases). Germline CDR1 reads SGHDT; CDR2 reads YYEEEE. This CDR3 region has 13 residues. V was cut by 2 bases and J by 7 bases, with 9 bases left in between. The CDR3, as DNA: TGTGCCAGCAGCTTCCGGACACTCGGGGAGCTGTTTTTT. Amino acids: CASSFRTLGELFF.

This chain connects TRBV19 to TRBJ1-2, with D unclear. The ends were cut back, 1 base at V and 1 base at J, with 7 bases in the middle. The CDR3 is 14 residues long. Per germline, CDR1 LNHDA and CDR2 SQIVND (reference sequence). The CDR3 sequence: CASSIGPVNYGYTF. DNA of the CDR3: TGTGCCAGTAGTATAGGGCCGGTTAACTATGGCTACACCTTC.

This rearrangement joins TRBV7-9 to TRBJ1-1; D is undetermined. V dropped 2 bases and J dropped 1 base, with 17 bases sitting between them. The germline gives CDR1 SEHNR, CDR2 FQNEAQ (reference sequence). The CDR3 totals 17 residues. The DNA of the CDR3 is TGTGCCAGCAGCTTACGCCCTAGCGACCTCCCGAACACTGAAGCTTTCTTT. It codes for CASSLRPSDLPNTEAFF.

This rearrangement joins TRBV6-6 to TRBJ1-4; tentatively, D is TRBD1 (6 bases). The V gene's germline CDR1 is MNHNY and CDR2 SVGAGI (reference sequence). The CDR3 is 11 amino acids. The V gene lost 6 bases and the J gene lost 11 bases, with 10 bases spanning the gap. CDR3 nucleotide sequence: TGTGCCAGCAGGCAAACAGGGAAACTGTTTTTT. It yields the protein CASRQTGKLFF.

V is TRBV19 and J is TRBJ1-2, with D possibly being TRBD1 (6 bases). V dropped 5 bases and J dropped 4 bases, with 20 bases sitting between them. CDR1 LNHDA and CDR2 SQIVND come from the germline V gene (reference sequence). CDR3 length: 16 amino acids. This CDR3 reads CASSRRGRGMGYGYTF. DNA for the CDR3: TGTGCCAGTAGTCGTCGGGGGCGCGGGATGGGCTATGGCTACACCTTC.

The V and J genes are TRBV2 and TRBJ2-7, with 8 bases that match TRBD2. The trim removed 7 bases at V and 7 bases at J, leaving 12 bases unmatched. Germline assignment: CDR1 SNHLY and CDR2 FYNNEI. The CDR3 runs to 14 residues. CDR3: CASKSAGALGEQYF. As DNA, the CDR3 is TGTGCCAGCAAGTCAGCGGGAGCACTGGGAGAGCAGTACTTC.

V is TRBV7-8 and J is TRBJ2-3; D is ambiguous. CDR1 and CDR2 (germline): SGHVS, FQNEAQ. CDR3 length: 14 amino acids. V dropped 1 base and J dropped 5 bases, with 10 bases sitting between them. CDR3 nucleotides: TGTGCCAGCAGCTTAGATGGCCCCCTAGATACGCAGTATTTT. Its protein product is CASSLDGPLDTQYF.

This chain joins TRBV5-1 and TRBJ1-4; D gene ambiguous. Germline lookup yields CDR1 SGHRS and CDR2 YFSETQ. The CDR3 length is 16 residues. The V end lost 6 bases, the J end lost 7 bases, and 22 bases lay between the germline ends. CDR3 bases: TGCGCCAGCACGGCGTCCCCATGGGAGAGTCGTGAAAAACTGTTTTTT. It specifies CASTASPWESREKLFF.

This clone was detected a few times. This sequence joins TRBV3-1 (or the pseudogene TRBV3-2) and TRBJ2-7, with 9 bases fitting TRBD1. The trim removed 5 bases at V and 2 bases at J, leaving 4 bases unmatched. Germline lookup yields CDR1 LGHDT and CDR2 YNNKEL (reference sequence). This CDR3 region has 14 residues. CDR3 sequence (DNA): TGTGCCAGCAGCTTGGGACAGGGAACCTACGAGCAGTACTTC. As protein: CASSLGQGTYEQYF.

The chain uses TRBV5-1 and TRBJ2-7; 7 nucleotides align to TRBD1. Germline V CDR1 and CDR2: SGHRS, YFSETQ. The CDR3 is 16 residues long. The V segment lost 0 bases and the J segment 1 base; nucleotides outside the gene matches: 7. In DNA, the CDR3 is TGCGCCAGCAGCTTGGGAGGGACAGCAATTTCCTACGAGCAGTACTTC. Translating gives CASSLGGTAISYEQYF.

This rearrangement joins TRBV10-3 to TRBJ2-3; TRBD2 might be the D (5 bases). This CDR3 has 14 amino acids. V lost 3 bases to trimming and J lost 1 base, with 8 bases between them. The V gene's germline CDR1 is ENHRY and CDR2 SYGVKD. The chain's CDR3 is CAISEGRGTDTQYF. For the CDR3, the DNA is TGTGCCATCAGTGAAGGGCGGGGCACAGATACGCAGTATTTT.

This chain links TRBV5-1 with TRBJ1-5; the D gene is possibly TRBD1 (5 bases). The CDR3 totals 14 residues. V gave up 3 bases and J gave up 6 bases, with 13 bases separating them. CDR1 is SGHRS, CDR2 YFSETQ, per germline. CDR3 in DNA: TGCGCCAGCAGCTCGGGACGGGTCGGTCAGCCCCAGCATTTT. It yields the protein CASSSGRVGQPQHF. Full variable domain (remainder filled in from reference TRBV5-1 and TRBJ1-5): KAGVTQTPRYLIKTRGQQVTLSCSPISGHRSVSWYQQTPGQGLQFLFEYFSETQRNKGNFPGRFSGRQFSNSRSEMNVSTLELGDSALYLCASSSGRVGQPQHFGDGTRLSIL.

V and J are TRBV6-7 and TRBJ2-1, with D possibly TRBD2 on 6 matching bases. TRBV6-7 is an open reading frame, and its role is uncertain. The CDR3 covers 13 residues. Trimming left V 2 bases short and J 15 bases short, with 17 bases between. The chain's CDR3 is CASSYPPLGGWFF. CDR3 sequence (DNA): TGTGCCAGCAGTTACCCGCCCTTGGGGGGTTGGTTCTTC.

This clone has more than one count but fewer than ten. This chain links TRBV9 with TRBJ2-1; 9 bases align to TRBD1. The CDR3 spans 16 residues. With V trimmed by 4 bases and J by 7 bases, 12 bases remained unmatched. The germline gives CDR1 SGDLS, CDR2 YYNGEE. The CDR3 nucleotides read TGTGCCAGCAGCCTTCTGGACAGGGGAGTGCGGAATGAGCAGTTCTTC. As protein: CASSLLDRGVRNEQFF.

J is TRBJ2-2 and V is TRBV18; 11 bases are a match to TRBD2. The V and J ends lost 2 bases and 1 base, in that order; junction bases with no gene match: 3. Germline V gene lookup returns CDR1 KGHSH and CDR2 LQKENI. CDR3 length equals 17 residues. Written as DNA, the CDR3 is TGTGCCAGCTCACCAGCCGGACTAGCGGGGAACACCGGGGAGCTGTTTTTT. This encodes CASSPAGLAGNTGELFF. Full variable domain (outside the CDR3, taken from reference TRBV18 and TRBJ2-2): NAGVMQNPRHLVRRRGQEARLRCSPMKGHSHVYWYRQLPEEGLKFMVYLQKENIIDESGMPKERFSAEFPKEGPSILRIQQVVRGDSAAYFCASSPAGLAGNTGELFFGEGSRLTVL.

The chain has TRBV5-1 and TRBJ1-1; 7 positions agree with TRBD1. V was pared by 0 bases and J by 0 bases, with 5 bases of the junction left unmatched. Per the germline V gene, CDR1 is SGHRS and CDR2 is YFSETQ. The CDR3 covers 16 residues. This CDR3 reads CASSLAAGGMNTEAFF. Here the CDR3 DNA reads TGCGCCAGCAGCTTGGCGGCAGGGGGTATGAACACTGAAGCTTTCTTT.

The chain joins TRBV6-5 to TRBJ1-1; D not resolved. V was pared by 5 bases and J by 1 base, with 11 bases between. This CDR3 comprises 14 residues. Germline V gene sequence: CDR1 MNHEY, CDR2 SVGAGI. CDR3 in DNA: TGTGCCAGCAGTAACTTTGACGAGAACACTGAAGCTTTCTTT. Amino acid sequence: CASSNFDENTEAFF.

This rearrangement joins TRBV5-6 to TRBJ2-5; a possible D gene is TRBD1 (5 bases). V lost 4 bases and J lost 4, with 11 bases in between. Per the germline V gene, CDR1 is SGHDT and CDR2 is YYEEEE. The length of the CDR3 is 13 residues. Here the CDR3 reads CASSLRQRETQYF. The DNA of the CDR3 is TGTGCCAGCAGCCTCCGACAGAGAGAGACCCAGTACTTC.

The J gene is TRBJ2-1, the V gene TRBV9; 10 positions match TRBD2. After removal of 0 bases from V and 12 bases from J, the junction contained 9 bases not matched to a gene. The CDR3 consists of 15 residues. Germline lookup yields CDR1 SGDLS and CDR2 YYNGEE. Written as DNA, the CDR3 is TGTGCCAGCAGCGTAGAGTCTAGCGGGAGACAAGGGCAGTTCTTC. Protein sequence: CASSVESSGRQGQFF.

The V call is TRBV3-1 (or the pseudogene TRBV3-2), the J call TRBJ2-5; 9 nucleotides match TRBD2. The CDR3 covers 16 residues. V shed 2 bases and J 3 bases; nucleotides not matched to a gene: 7. Germline loops: CDR1 LGHDT, CDR2 YNNKEL (reference sequence). CDR3: CASSQLLAGYKETQYF. CDR3 coding DNA: TGTGCCAGCAGCCAACTACTAGCGGGCTATAAAGAGACCCAGTACTTC.

This chain connects TRBV11-2 to TRBJ1-4, with 9 positions matching TRBD1. V shed 5 bases and J 8 bases; nucleotides not matched to a gene: 3. The V gene's germline CDR1 is SGHAT and CDR2 FQNNGV. The CDR3 has 13 amino acids. The CDR3 here is CASSAGQGEKLFF. The CDR3 DNA sequence: TGTGCCAGCAGCGCGGGACAGGGAGAAAAACTGTTTTTT. The variable domain in full, with the rest retrieved from reference TRBV11-2 and TRBJ1-4, is EAGVAQSPRYKIIEKRQSVAFWCNPISGHATLYWYQQILGQGPKLLIQFQNNGVVDDSQLPKDRFSAERLKGVDSTLKIQPAKLEDSAVYLCASSAGQGEKLFFGSGTQLSVL.

The chain combines TRBV7-3 with TRBJ2-1; the match to TRBD2 covers 9 bases. Germline lookup yields CDR1 SGHTA and CDR2 FQGTGA. The CDR3 is made up of 17 amino acids. V lost 2 bases, J lost 9 bases, and 14 bases stayed unmatched. CDR3 bases: TGTGCCAGCAGCTTAGGTCTTCAGGGACTAGCAGGAAGTGAGCAGTTCTTC. Translating gives CASSLGLQGLAGSEQFF.

This rearrangement joins TRBV2 to TRBJ2-1; D is possibly TRBD2 (6 bases). Trimming stripped 6 bases from V and 4 bases from J, with 16 bases between. The CDR3 runs to 15 residues. Germline CDR1 reads SNHLY; CDR2 reads FYNNEI. The CDR3, as DNA: TGTGCCAGCAGGGGGCGGGGAGGTCGGTACAATGAGCAGTTCTTC. It codes for CASRGRGGRYNEQFF.

This chain links TRBV7-9 with TRBJ1-4; maybe TRBD1 (5 bases). V was trimmed by 1 base and J by 0 bases, leaving 9 bases between them. CDR1 SEHNR and CDR2 FQNEAQ come from the germline V gene (reference sequence). CDR3 length: 16 amino acids. CDR3 sequence (DNA): TGTGCCAGCAGCTTAGGCAGGGTGGCAACTAATGAAAAACTGTTTTTT. Protein sequence: CASSLGRVATNEKLFF.

J is TRBJ2-2 and V is TRBV6-5; TRBD1 is a possible D gene (5 bases). The V and J ends lost 6 bases and 2 bases respectively, with 10 bases between them. CDR1 is MNHEY, CDR2 SVGAGI, per germline. The CDR3 has 14 amino acids. In nucleotides, the CDR3 is TGTGCCAGCAGCAGACAGTTAAACACCGGGGAGCTGTTTTTT. Translation gives CASSRQLNTGELFF.

The rearrangement uses TRBV6-5 and TRBJ2-7; 9 positions agree with TRBD1. From germline, CDR1 is MNHEY and CDR2 SVGAGI. This CDR3 contains 13 residues. The ends lost 6 bases at V and 3 bases at J; junction bases unmatched: 3. The CDR3 reads CASRAGQGYEQYF. CDR3 in DNA: TGTGCCAGCAGGGCGGGACAGGGCTACGAGCAGTACTTC.